Sequencing of this T cell receptor beta chain was carried out in a study of shared clonotypes between healthy human individuals. Trimming took off 2 bases at V and 1 base at J, with 10 bases between the two ends. This CDR3 is built from 15 residues. Germline values: CDR1 SGHRS, CDR2 YFSETQ. Some clones are missing from TCRdb's copy, which holds only in-frame ones; the method was immunoSEQ multiplex PCR. The sample contains about 2.5 million clones, just under 95% of which appear only once. Concerning this clone: Other nucleotide sequences from this sample produce the same CDR3.

The TCR was taken from a man in his late teens or twenties in good health. Some clones in this sample may be carry-over from other donors' samples. Input material: naive CD4+ T cells from PBMCs. This sample's subset: CD45RA+ positively selected. The chain combines TRBV5-1 with TRBJ1-3; D possibly corresponds to TRBD1 (6 bases). The CDR3 loop reads CASSLQGLSGNTIYF. In DNA form, the CDR3 reads TGCGCCAGCAGCTTACAGGGTTTATCTGGAAACACCATATATTTT.